This T cell receptor beta chain appears in the sequencing data of a study of T-cell reconstitution after alpha-beta-depleted transplantation in children. As it was prepared, the TCRbeta library received unique molecular identifiers. TCRdb processed the PCR reads anew with MiXCR; each CDR3 protein has one entry. The data show 440,000 or so distinct CDR3 sequences, around two fifths seen once. Trimming removed 3 bases from V and 5 bases from J, with 11 bases in between. The germline V gene has CDR1 SGHRS and CDR2 YFSETQ. The CDR3 runs to 13 residues. This clonotype was found many times. The TCR comes from a girl aged 2 to 10 with aplastic anemia, due to receive a stem cell transplant. The rearrangement links TRBV5-1 to TRBJ1-1; no reliable D call. The sequencing used PBMCs, collected before TCRalphabeta/CD19-depleted stem cell transplant. The CDR3 sequence: CASSWGYGTEAFF. CDR3 nucleotides: TGCGCCAGCAGCTGGGGATATGGGACTGAAGCTTTCTTT.